This passage covers 28 T cell receptor beta chains from one sample sequenced in a study of blood T cell repertoires in COVID-19. Libraries were prepared by immunoSEQ multiplex PCR; TCRdb keeps only in-frame clonotypes and omits some of them. The sample lists approximately 220,000 clones; roughly 84% were seen once. Sequenced sample: peripheral blood. The receptors were gathered from a man aged 35 to 55 with acute or convalescent COVID-19.

J is TRBJ1-1 and V is TRBV6-5; 7 nucleotides align to TRBD1. CDR1 and CDR2 from the germline V gene are MNHEY and SVGAGI. The CDR3 length is 15 residues. V lost 6 bases, J lost 3 bases, and 10 bases stayed unmatched. In DNA, the CDR3 is TGTGCCAGCAGGCCAATTGGGACAGACGACACTGAAGCTTTCTTT. Amino acid sequence: CASRPIGTDDTEAFF.

This chain joins TRBV9 and TRBJ2-1; 8 nucleotides match TRBD2. V was pared by 4 bases and J by 4 bases, with 7 bases of the junction left unmatched. This CDR3 is 15 amino acids long. CDR1 and CDR2 from the germline V gene are SGDLS and YYNGEE. As DNA, the CDR3 is TGTGCCAGCAGCCCCATAGCGGGGCCATACAATGAGCAGTTCTTC. Translated: CASSPIAGPYNEQFF.

This sequence joins TRBV12-5 and TRBJ2-5; maybe TRBD2 (6 bases). V was clipped by 0 bases and J by 0 bases, with 17 bases between them. The CDR3 totals 18 residues. Germline assignment: CDR1 LGHNT and CDR2 FRNRAP. The CDR3 sequence: CASGLVRRGGENQETQYF. The CDR3 coding sequence is TGTGCTAGTGGTTTGGTACGTCGGGGCGGGGAAAACCAAGAGACCCAGTACTTC.

The CDR3 spells CASSYRNTGELFF. The CDR3, as DNA: TGTGCCAGCAGCTACAGGAACACCGGGGAGCTGTTTTTT. The J gene is TRBJ2-2, the V gene TRBV11-3; D uncertain. Trimming removed 4 bases at V and 1 base at J, with 4 bases between. The CDR3 is made up of 13 amino acids. Per the germline V gene, CDR1 is SGHNT and CDR2 is YENEEA.

The chain couples TRBV5-6 to TRBJ1-2; D remains ambiguous. V gave up 6 bases and J gave up 9 bases, with 15 bases separating them. Per the germline V gene, CDR1 is SGHDT and CDR2 is YYEEEE. The CDR3 loop spans 12 amino acids. CDR3 nucleotide sequence: TGTGCCAGCAACTGGGGAGGGAATAGCTACACCTTC. Its protein product is CASNWGGNSYTF. The full variable domain, with the rest looked up from reference TRBV5-6 and TRBJ1-2, is DAGVTQSPTHLIKTRGQQVTLRCSPKSGHDTVSWYQQALGQGPQFIFQYYEEEERQRGNFPDRFSGHQFPNYSSELNVNALLLGDSALYLCASNWGGNSYTFGSGTRLTVV.

The chain couples TRBV9 to TRBJ1-2; TRBD1 aligns across 8 bases. The CDR3 runs to 13 residues. J was trimmed by 5 bases and V by 3 bases; bases with no gene match: 3. Per germline, CDR1 SGDLS and CDR2 YYNGEE. The CDR3 region is CASSARTGYGYTF. DNA of the CDR3: TGTGCCAGCAGCGCCCGGACAGGGTATGGCTACACCTTC.

The V and J genes are TRBV2 and TRBJ1-6; a possible D gene is TRBD1 (5 bases). CDR1 and CDR2 from the germline V gene are SNHLY and FYNNEI. This CDR3 contains 16 residues. V was pared by 2 bases and J by 2 bases, with 10 bases between. The chain's CDR3 is CASSEWAGTYNSPLHF. The CDR3 DNA sequence: TGTGCCAGCAGTGAATGGGCAGGGACCTATAATTCACCCCTCCACTTT.

This chain links TRBV6-1 with TRBJ2-5, with D perhaps matching TRBD2 (7 bases). Trimming shortened V by 2 bases and J by 5 bases, and 18 bases separated the two germline ends. The CDR3 loop spans 16 amino acids. Germline V gene sequence: CDR1 MNHNS, CDR2 SASEGT. CDR3 region: CASSESFGRGGETQYF. DNA for the CDR3: TGTGCCAGCAGTGAATCGTTTGGCAGGGGAGGGGAGACCCAGTACTTC.

This chain connects TRBV28 to TRBJ1-3, with TRBD1 matching over 9 bases. Germline CDR1 reads MDHEN; CDR2 reads SYDVKM. Unmatched junction bases numbered 10, after V lost 6 bases and J lost 4 bases. CDR3 length: 16 amino acids. This chain's CDR3 is CASRAPGTGKGNTIYF. The DNA for the CDR3 is TGTGCCAGCAGAGCCCCGGGGACAGGGAAAGGAAACACCATATATTTT.

The genes are TRBV25-1 and TRBJ2-7; D is perhaps TRBD2 (5 bases). The CDR3 has 13 amino acids. The germline gives CDR1 MGHDK, CDR2 SYGVNS. V gave up 1 base and J gave up 7 bases, with 11 bases separating them. The chain's CDR3 is CASSESPSGEQYF. The CDR3 DNA reads TGTGCCAGCAGTGAATCCCCATCGGGAGAGCAGTACTTC.

The chain employs TRBV15 and TRBJ2-7; possibly TRBD1 for D (6 bases). The CDR3 covers 16 residues. Trimming shortened V by 0 bases and J by 0 bases, and 12 bases separated the two germline ends. Germline assignment: CDR1 LNHNV and CDR2 YYDKDF (reference sequence). CDR3 in amino acids: CATSRDLGTFSYEQYF. CDR3 sequence (DNA): TGTGCCACCAGCAGAGATCTCGGGACATTCTCCTACGAGCAGTACTTC.

V is TRBV3-1 (or the pseudogene TRBV3-2) and J is TRBJ2-1, with TRBD1 identical over 10 bases. The V gene's germline CDR1 is LGHDT and CDR2 YNNKEL (reference sequence). CDR3 size: 16 residues. The ends lost 2 bases at V and 4 bases at J; junction bases unmatched: 5. The CDR3 DNA reads as TGTGCCAGCAGCCAATTCCTGGGACAGGGGTACAATGAGCAGTTCTTC. It translates to CASSQFLGQGYNEQFF.

The chain recombines TRBV5-1 with TRBJ1-6; D unresolved. CDR3 size: 17 residues. Germline V gene lookup returns CDR1 SGHRS and CDR2 YFSETQ. Trimming took 1 base from V and 0 from J, leaving 11 bases between them. This CDR3 reads CASSLNSLSSYNSPLHF. CDR3 DNA: TGCGCCAGCAGCTTGAATTCCCTGAGCTCCTATAATTCACCCCTCCACTTT.

CDR3 loop: CASSEFQGLADNEQFF. The CDR3 DNA is TGTGCCAGCAGTGAATTTCAGGGGCTGGCAGACAATGAGCAGTTCTTC. This rearrangement joins TRBV6-1 to TRBJ2-1, with D perhaps matching TRBD1 (6 bases). Germline V gene data show CDR1 as MNHNS and CDR2 as SASEGT. V dropped 2 bases and J dropped 5 bases, with 16 bases sitting between them. This CDR3 has 16 amino acids.

CDR3 in amino acids: CASSKGTGDGYTF. The CDR3 DNA is TGTGCCAGCAGCAAGGGGACAGGGGACGGCTACACCTTC. This chain uses TRBV7-9 with TRBJ1-2, with 10 bases aligning to TRBD1. The CDR3 is 13 residues long. CDR1 is SEHNR and CDR2 is FQNEAQ in the germline V gene (reference sequence). The V and J ends lost 5 bases and 8 bases, in that order; junction bases with no gene match: 5. Looking up the rest from reference TRBV7-9 and TRBJ1-2 gives the full variable domain: DTGVSQNPRHKITKRGQNVTFRCDPISEHNRLYWYRQTLGQGPEFLTYFQNEAQLEKSRLLSDRFSAERPKGSFSTLEIQRTEQGDSAMYLCASSKGTGDGYTFGSGTRLTVV.

The chain uses TRBV5-4 and TRBJ2-3, with 12 bases that match TRBD2. The V gene end was trimmed by 4 bases and the J gene end by 1 base; junction bases not matched to a gene: 10. CDR1 is SGHNT and CDR2 is YYREEE in the germline V gene (reference sequence). The CDR3 extends over 18 amino acids. The CDR3 region is CASSPVGLAGRGTDTQYF. CDR3 sequence (DNA): TGTGCCAGCAGCCCCGTCGGACTAGCGGGACGGGGCACAGATACGCAGTATTTT.

V usage is TRBV11-2 and J usage is TRBJ1-1, with 7 bases fitting TRBD1. V lost 6 bases and J lost 4; bases outside the gene matches: 14. Germline V lookup: CDR1 SGHAT, CDR2 FQNNGV. The CDR3 has 16 residues. For the CDR3, the DNA is TGTGCCAGCAGGGTACGCACGCGACCAGGGGGCACTGAAGCTTTCTTT. Translating it yields CASRVRTRPGGTEAFF.

The chain carries TRBV9 and TRBJ1-2; 9 bases line up with TRBD1. The germline V gene encodes CDR1 SGDLS and CDR2 YYNGEE. The CDR3 sequence is 17 residues long. V lost 4 bases, J lost 7 bases, and 17 bases stayed unmatched. The CDR3 nucleotides read TGTGCCAGCAGCCCAGGTTTGGGACAGGGACCCTCGTCTGGCTACACCTTC. Amino acids: CASSPGLGQGPSSGYTF.

The gene calls are TRBV2 and TRBJ2-2; TRBD2 agrees at 7 bases. After removal of 5 bases from V and 5 bases from J, the junction contained 8 bases not matched to a gene. The CDR3 runs 15 residues. The germline gives CDR1 SNHLY, CDR2 FYNNEI. The CDR3 DNA reads TGTGCCAGCAGTTTATGGCGGGAGAGAACCGGGGAGCTGTTTTTT. The encoded protein is CASSLWRERTGELFF.

V is TRBV30 and J is TRBJ2-1; D uncertain. There are 15 residues in the CDR3. V lost 1 base, J lost 2 bases, and 12 bases lay in between. Germline CDR1 GTSNPN, CDR2 SVGIG (reference sequence). CDR3 residues: CAWSGIANPYNEQFF. CDR3 sequence (DNA): TGTGCCTGGAGTGGAATAGCCAATCCCTACAATGAGCAGTTCTTC.

V usage is TRBV5-4 and J usage is TRBJ2-5, with D possibly being TRBD1 (6 bases). The CDR3 totals 15 residues. Trimming removed 2 bases from V and 1 base from J, with 12 bases in between. The germline CDR1 and CDR2 sequences are SGHNT and YYREEE (reference sequence). CDR3 nucleotide sequence: TGTGCCAGCAGCTTCTCCGCGACAGGCCAAGAGACCCAGTACTTC. This translates into CASSFSATGQETQYF.

V is TRBV18 and J is TRBJ1-1; D is possibly TRBD1 (5 bases). The V gene lost 0 bases and the J gene lost 5 bases, with 13 bases spanning the gap. From germline, CDR1 is KGHSH and CDR2 LQKENI. The CDR3 is made up of 15 amino acids. The DNA of the CDR3 is TGTGCCAGCTCACCACCCGCGGGGCAGGGAACTGAAGCTTTCTTT. Amino acid sequence: CASSPPAGQGTEAFF.

V gene TRBV5-1 combines with J gene TRBJ1-1; D is unresolved. The V and J ends lost 1 base and 0 bases respectively, with 7 bases between them. Germline V lookup: CDR1 SGHRS, CDR2 YFSETQ. This CDR3 region has 14 residues. CDR3 loop: CASSLKLVNTEAFF. The CDR3 nucleotides read TGCGCCAGCAGCTTGAAACTGGTGAACACTGAAGCTTTCTTT.

The gene calls are TRBV9 and TRBJ2-5, with 10 bases fitting TRBD2. Germline V gives CDR1 SGDLS, CDR2 YYNGEE. With V trimmed by 0 bases and J by 3 bases, 8 bases remained unmatched. This CDR3 region has 17 residues. Here the CDR3 DNA reads TGTGCCAGCAGCGTAGAGGCAGCGGGAGGGTATGAAGAGACCCAGTACTTC. This sequence encodes CASSVEAAGGYEETQYF.

The chain recombines TRBV27 with TRBJ1-1; maybe TRBD1 (6 bases). CDR3 length: 14 amino acids. The germline gives CDR1 MNHEY, CDR2 SMNVEV (reference sequence). V lost 3 bases and J lost 6, with 14 bases in between. The CDR3 DNA is TGTGCCAGCAGTTTGCACAGGGCTAGCTCTGAAGCTTTCTTT. Translated: CASSLHRASSEAFF.

The chain employs TRBV10-3 and TRBJ1-1; D is undetermined. Trimming removed 9 bases at V and 4 bases at J, with 15 bases between. Germline values: CDR1 ENHRY, CDR2 SYGVKD. The CDR3 runs to 13 residues. DNA of the CDR3: TGTGCCATAACTCGGGGTGCCGGCACTGAAGCTTTCTTT. This encodes CAITRGAGTEAFF.

The chain recombines TRBV7-9 with TRBJ2-1; 13 bases match TRBD2. V lost 5 bases to trimming and J lost 7 bases; unmatched junction nucleotides: 2. Germline values: CDR1 SEHNR, CDR2 FQNEAQ (reference sequence). The CDR3 loop spans 14 amino acids. The CDR3 here is CASSPGLAGNEQFF. In nucleotides, the CDR3 is TGTGCCAGCAGCCCGGGACTAGCGGGAAATGAGCAGTTCTTC.

This clone showed up just once. J is TRBJ2-5 and V is TRBV28; 7 nucleotides align to TRBD1. The CDR3 runs to 15 residues. Germline lookup yields CDR1 MDHEN and CDR2 SYDVKM. The ends lost 2 bases at V and 2 bases at J; junction bases unmatched: 5. CDR3 DNA sequence: TGTGCCAGCAGTTTACCAACGACAGGGCAAGAGACCCAGTACTTC. It yields the protein CASSLPTTGQETQYF. Using reference TRBV28 and TRBJ2-5 for the parts outside the CDR3, the full variable domain is DVKVTQSSRYLVKRTGEKVFLECVQDMDHENMFWYRQDPGLGLRLIYFSYDVKMKEKGDIPEGYSVSREKKERFSLILESASTNQTSMYLCASSLPTTGQETQYFGPGTRLLVL.